The rows below give T cell receptor beta chains drawn from one sample of a study of spatial heterogeneity in lung cancer. MiXCR, applied by TCRdb to the 5' RACE reads, yields one record per CDR3 protein. The sample lists under 25,000 distinct CDR3 sequences; 5.5% to 7% were seen once. The source was PBMCs, collected at surgery. These TCRs come from a male donor with early-stage non-small cell lung cancer. Each CDR3 is given with its conserved first and last residue. A D gene is named only where the DNA matches it firmly. For some rows the clone size is stated as once, few or many, or as a class when expanded; others skip it.

D gene,clone size,V gene,J gene,CDR3 DNA,CDR3 protein
NA,NA,TRBV6-2/TRBV6-3,TRBJ2-1,TGTGCCAGCAGTTACTCGGGGAGCTCCTACAATGAGCAGTTCTTC,CASSYSGSSYNEQFF
TRBD2,many,TRBV12-3/TRBV12-4,TRBJ2-2,TGTGCCAGCAGTCTAAGTTCATTAGCGGGAGTTACCGGGGAGCTGTTTTTT,CASSLSSLAGVTGELFF
NA,NA,TRBV6-2/TRBV6-3,TRBJ2-5,TGTGCCAGCAGTAGGACGGAAGAGACCCAGTACTTC,CASSRTEETQYF
TRBD1,many,TRBV5-1,TRBJ1-6,TGCGCCAGCAGCCCGTTCAACCAGGGGGATTCACCCCTCCACTTT,CASSPFNQGDSPLHF
NA,many,TRBV3-1,TRBJ1-3,TGTGCCAGCAGCTTAGGGTACACCATATATTTT,CASSLGYTIYF
NA,many,TRBV28,TRBJ2-7,TGTGCCAGCAGTCCGGACAGTGCCTACGAGCAGTACTTC,CASSPDSAYEQYF
NA,many,TRBV7-2,TRBJ1-5,TGTGCCAGCAGCTTAGTGGGAACCCGGGGTCAGCCCCAGCATTTT,CASSLVGTRGQPQHF
TRBD1,many,TRBV28,TRBJ1-1,TGTGCCAGCACCGGGACAGTAAACACTGAAGCTTTCTTT,CASTGTVNTEAFF
TRBD1,many,TRBV28,TRBJ2-2,TGTGCCAGCACGGAATACAGGGGGATGAACACCGGGGAGCTGTTTTTT,CASTEYRGMNTGELFF
NA,few,TRBV7-9,TRBJ2-7,TGTGCCAGCAGCGCAGTGACGGGCGAGCAGTACTTC,CASSAVTGEQYF
NA,few,TRBV12-3/TRBV12-4,TRBJ2-2,TGTGCCAGCAGTTTAGGGGTAAACACCGGGGAGCTGTTTTTT,CASSLGVNTGELFF
NA,NA,TRBV24-1,TRBJ2-1,TGTGCCACCAGGAGCGACTACCTTTGGGATGAGCAGTTCTTC,CATRSDYLWDEQFF
NA,many,TRBV5-1,TRBJ2-2,TGCGCCAGCAGCTTGCGAAGGGACGGCGGGGAGCTGTTTTTT,CASSLRRDGGELFF
TRBD2,many,TRBV20-1,TRBJ2-1,TGCAGTGCTAGAGTGCTAGCGGGGGGGCGAAATGAGCAGTTCTTC,CSARVLAGGRNEQFF
NA,few,TRBV11-3,TRBJ1-6,TGTGCCAGCAGCTTAGGGACAGAGAGCTCCTATAATTCACCCCTCCACTTT,CASSLGTESSYNSPLHF
TRBD1,many,TRBV28,TRBJ1-2,TGTGCCAGCACCAGTCAGGCAGGGGGCAAGGATGGCTACACCTTC,CASTSQAGGKDGYTF
NA,many,TRBV10-3,TRBJ2-7,TGTGCCTCCGAGGGTTTGCACGAGCAGTACTTC,CASEGLHEQYF
NA,many,TRBV25-1,TRBJ1-1,TGTGCCAGCAGTGCCAACAGGGTCGGGACCACTGAAGCTTTCTTT,CASSANRVGTTEAFF
NA,few,TRBV4-1,TRBJ2-1,TGCGCCAGCAGCCAAGATCGTGGGGGGAACTCCTACAATGAGCAGTTCTTC,CASSQDRGGNSYNEQFF
TRBD1,medium-sized,TRBV10-3,TRBJ1-1,TGTGCCATCAGTGACGCGGACAGGGAGAACACTGAAGCTTTCTTT,CAISDADRENTEAFF
NA,many,TRBV5-6,TRBJ1-1,TGTGCCAGCAGCATCACTTATGAAGCTTTCTTT,CASSITYEAFF
NA,NA,TRBV28,TRBJ1-5,TGTGCCAGCAGGGACCCCCCGGGTCAGCCCCAGCATTTT,CASRDPPGQPQHF
TRBD2,few,TRBV28,TRBJ2-7,TGTGCCAGCAGCCAGGGAGGGGCCCACTCCTACGAGCAGTACTTC,CASSQGGAHSYEQYF
NA,many,TRBV6-1,TRBJ1-3,TGTGCCAGCACAGGGGCGAAAGGAAACACCATATATTTT,CASTGAKGNTIYF
NA,many,TRBV18,TRBJ2-1,TGTGCCAGCTCACCACCTGGCAGGGGCGCAGCAAATGAGCAGTTCTTC,CASSPPGRGAANEQFF
TRBD2,medium-sized,TRBV11-3,TRBJ2-1,TGTGCCAGCAGCTTCGGACTAGCGGGGGTCTACAATGAGCAGTTCTTC,CASSFGLAGVYNEQFF
TRBD2,NA,TRBV2,TRBJ2-3,TGTGCCAGCAGTTCCGGGACTAGCGTATATACGCAGTATTTT,CASSSGTSVYTQYF
NA,few,TRBV3-1,TRBJ2-1,TGTGCCAGCACCGCCACTTCGGGATCCCACAATGAGCAGTTCTTC,CASTATSGSHNEQFF
NA,many,TRBV27,TRBJ1-1,TGTGCCAGCAGTTCGAGGACGGTGAACACTGAAGCTTTCTTT,CASSSRTVNTEAFF
NA,many,TRBV18,TRBJ2-7,TGTGCCAGCTCCCCCCAGGGAGTCAAAGGCTACGAGCAGTACTTC,CASSPQGVKGYEQYF
TRBD2,many,TRBV4-1,TRBJ2-5,TGCGCCAGCAGCCTAGGATACGGGACTAGCGCAACCCAAGAGACCCAGTACTTC,CASSLGYGTSATQETQYF
NA,many,TRBV27,TRBJ1-5,TGTGCCAGCAGTGCCCTAACGATGCTGGGCCCCAATCAGCCCCAGCATTTT,CASSALTMLGPNQPQHF
TRBD2,many,TRBV5-5,TRBJ2-1,TGTGCCAGCAGCTTGGCCTTGACTAGCGGGGGGGCCATCAATGAGCAGTTCTTC,CASSLALTSGGAINEQFF
NA,few,TRBV7-2,TRBJ2-3,TGTGCCAGCAGCTTGGTCTGGCGGGATACGCAGTATTTT,CASSLVWRDTQYF
NA,many,TRBV5-1,TRBJ1-1,TGCGCCAGCAGCTTAAATCCCGGGACAGAAGCTTTCTTT,CASSLNPGTEAFF
TRBD1,medium-sized,TRBV10-2,TRBJ1-1,TGCGCCAGCGGTACGACAGGGGGCAGGACTGAAGCTTTCTTT,CASGTTGGRTEAFF
NA,many,TRBV5-4,TRBJ1-2,TGTGCCAGCAGCACTGGTGGGGTTGGCTACACCTTC,CASSTGGVGYTF
NA,few,TRBV2,TRBJ2-7,TGTGCCAGCAGGACAACGGGGGCCTACGAGCAGTACTTC,CASRTTGAYEQYF
NA,many,TRBV11-2,TRBJ2-5,TGTGCCAGCAGCTTAGGTCAGCAAGAGACCCAGTACTTC,CASSLGQQETQYF
TRBD1,many,TRBV6-5,TRBJ2-2,TGTGCCAGCAGTTCCCAGGGGGTGCCCGGGGAGCTGTTTTTT,CASSSQGVPGELFF
NA,NA,TRBV2,TRBJ1-6,TGTGCCAGCTCATTTGACAAATCCTATAATTCACCCCTCCACTTT,CASSFDKSYNSPLHF
NA,many,TRBV18,TRBJ1-1,TGTGCCAGCTCACCGTCGGGGCGAGGCACTGAAGCTTTCTTT,CASSPSGRGTEAFF
TRBD2,many,TRBV28,TRBJ2-3,TGTGCCAGCAGTCCCCTTGGGGGGGGGAAGTCAACAGATACGCAGTATTTT,CASSPLGGGKSTDTQYF
TRBD1,medium-sized,TRBV20-1,TRBJ1-5,TGCAGTGCTACACCACCGGGACAGCTAAGCAATCAGCCCCAGCATTTT,CSATPPGQLSNQPQHF
NA,NA,TRBV18,TRBJ1-1,TGTGCCAGCTCACCCAGGGTCGGAAACACTGAAGCTTTCTTT,CASSPRVGNTEAFF
NA,few,TRBV7-2,TRBJ2-5,TGTGCCAGCAGCTTCTCTTCGGGGGGCGAGACCCAGTACTTC,CASSFSSGGETQYF
NA,NA,TRBV5-1,TRBJ2-2,TGCGCCAGCAGCTTTTGGTCGACAGGATCTAACACCGGGGAGCTGTTTTTT,CASSFWSTGSNTGELFF
NA,many,TRBV20-1,TRBJ2-3,TGCAGTGCTAGTTTGGTTTCGGGTGATACGCAGTATTTT,CSASLVSGDTQYF